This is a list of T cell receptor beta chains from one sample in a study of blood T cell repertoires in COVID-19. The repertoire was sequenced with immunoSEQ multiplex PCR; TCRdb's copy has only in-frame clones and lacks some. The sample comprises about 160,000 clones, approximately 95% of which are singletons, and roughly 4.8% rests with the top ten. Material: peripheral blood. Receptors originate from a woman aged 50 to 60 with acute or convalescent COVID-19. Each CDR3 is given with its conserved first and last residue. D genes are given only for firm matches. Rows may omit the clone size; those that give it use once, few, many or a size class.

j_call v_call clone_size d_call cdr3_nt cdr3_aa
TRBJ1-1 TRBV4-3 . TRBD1 TGCGCCAGCAGCCAAGATCCGTCGAGTCAGGGGGCCAGGAAAGCTTTCTTT CASSQDPSSQGARKAFF
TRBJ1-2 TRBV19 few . TGTGCCAGTAGCCCGGTCGAGGGAGGCTACACCTTC CASSPVEGGYTF
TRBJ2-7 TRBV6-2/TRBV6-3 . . TGTGCCAGCAGCCCCCCCGACAACAGGGATCCGCAGGACGAGCAGTACTTC CASSPPDNRDPQDEQYF
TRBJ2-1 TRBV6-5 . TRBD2 TGTGCCACCCTAGCGGGAGGAGACTACAATGAGCAGTTCTTC CATLAGGDYNEQFF
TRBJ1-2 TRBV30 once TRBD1 TGTGCCTGGGGTACAGGGGACTATGGCTACACCTTC CAWGTGDYGYTF
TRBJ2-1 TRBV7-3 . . TGTGCCAGCAGCCAACTAGCATCCTACAATGAGCAGTTCTTC CASSQLASYNEQFF
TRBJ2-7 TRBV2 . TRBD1 TGTGCCAGCAGTGACTGGACAGGGGGCTTCGAGCAGTACTTC CASSDWTGGFEQYF
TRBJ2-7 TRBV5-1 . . TGCGCCAGCAGCCTGTCGGGCGGGTATAGCTCCTACGAGCAGTACTTC CASSLSGGYSSYEQYF
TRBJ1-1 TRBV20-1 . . TGCAGTGCTAGTTGGGACCGAAGCGGGTTCTTT CSASWDRSGFF
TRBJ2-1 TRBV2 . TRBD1 TGTGCCAGCAGTACCGATGGACAGGTGGCCAATGAGCAGTTCTTC CASSTDGQVANEQFF
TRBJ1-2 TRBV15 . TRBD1 TGTGCCACCAGCAGGGTACAGGGGGAGCACTATGGCTACACCTTC CATSRVQGEHYGYTF
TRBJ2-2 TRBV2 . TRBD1 TGTGCCAGCACCCGGGACAGGCTTTCTCCCGGGGAGCTGTTTTTT CASTRDRLSPGELFF
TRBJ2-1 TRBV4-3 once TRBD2 TGCGCCAGCAGCCAACACAACGCGGGAGCGCGTGAGCAGTTCTTC CASSQHNAGAREQFF
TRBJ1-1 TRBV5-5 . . TGTGCCAGCAGCAGACAGGTCCCCACCATGAACACTGAAGCTTTCTTT CASSRQVPTMNTEAFF
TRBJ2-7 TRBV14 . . TGTGCCAGCAGCCCCCGTGAGGTCTCCTACGAGCAGTACTTC CASSPREVSYEQYF
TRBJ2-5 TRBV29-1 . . TGCAGCGTTGGTCTTTTCCTGGGGGGGGGCGAGACCCAGTACTTC CSVGLFLGGGETQYF
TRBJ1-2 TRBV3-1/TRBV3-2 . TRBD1 TGTGCCAGCAGCCAGAGGGACAGCACCTTCCCACTTAGGTATGGCTACACCTTC CASSQRDSTFPLRYGYTF
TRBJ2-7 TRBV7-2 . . TGTGCCAGCAGCCCGTGGTTCGCAGTAGCGTACGAGCAGTACTTC CASSPWFAVAYEQYF
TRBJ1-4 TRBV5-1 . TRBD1 TGCGCCAGCAGCTTGGGGACAGGGTTAGGTGAAAAACTGTTTTTT CASSLGTGLGEKLFF
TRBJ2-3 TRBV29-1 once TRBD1 TGCAGCGTGCGGGACAGGGGGTTCCAAGATACGCAGTATTTT CSVRDRGFQDTQYF
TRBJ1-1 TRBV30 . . TGTGCCTGGGACGGGCGAGACAGCACTGAAGCTTTCTTT CAWDGRDSTEAFF
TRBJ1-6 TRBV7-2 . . TGTGCCAGCAGCGTCTCTTTTTATTATAATTCACCCCTCCACTTT CASSVSFYYNSPLHF
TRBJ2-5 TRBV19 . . TGTGCCAGTAGCCCACAGGGTGGAGTCGAGACCCAGTACTTC CASSPQGGVETQYF
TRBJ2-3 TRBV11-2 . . TGTGCCAGCAGCTTAGGAGTGTTAAGAGATACGCAGTATTTT CASSLGVLRDTQYF
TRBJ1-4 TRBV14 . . TGTGCCAGCAGCCAAACAGGGTGGTTTGATGAAAAACTGTTTTTT CASSQTGWFDEKLFF
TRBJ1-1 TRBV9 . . TGTGCCAGCAGCGGAGGCCCCGGGGGGCAGGACACTGAAGCTTTCTTT CASSGGPGGQDTEAFF
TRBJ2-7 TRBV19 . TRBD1 TGTGCCAGTAGTCCCAGGACAGGGAACTACGAGCAGTACTTC CASSPRTGNYEQYF
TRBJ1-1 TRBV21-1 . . TGTGCCAGCAGCAAAGCGGATCCTGCCTTAGCCATGAACACTGAAGCTTTCTTT CASSKADPALAMNTEAFF
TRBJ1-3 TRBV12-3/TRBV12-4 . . TGTGCCAGCAGTTTTAACTTCAACACCATATATTTT CASSFNFNTIYF
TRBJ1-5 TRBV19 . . TGTGCCAGTAGTCCGTCAGTGACAGGTTTCAATCACCCCCAGCATTTT CASSPSVTGFNHPQHF
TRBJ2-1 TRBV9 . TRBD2 TGTGCCAGCAGCGTAGATATAACTAGCGGGTACAATGAGCAGTTCTTC CASSVDITSGYNEQFF
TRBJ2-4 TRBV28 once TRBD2 TGTGCCAGCAGTTTAAGAGCGGGAGGAACCCTAGCCAAAAACATTCAGTACTTC CASSLRAGGTLAKNIQYF
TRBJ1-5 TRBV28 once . TGTGCCAGCAGTCTCGGGGTCTTCTATCAGCCCCAGCATTTT CASSLGVFYQPQHF
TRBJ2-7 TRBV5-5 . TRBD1 TGTGCCAGCAGCCTACAGGGGGCTGTTCCCTACGAGCAGTACTTC CASSLQGAVPYEQYF
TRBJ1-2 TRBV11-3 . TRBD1 TGTGCCAGCAGCTTATTGGTAAACAGGGGGCGCCCCTATGGCTACACCTTC CASSLLVNRGRPYGYTF
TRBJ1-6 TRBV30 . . TGTGCCTGGTCGCAGGGCCAGGGTAGGTCACCCCTCCACTTT CAWSQGQGRSPLHF
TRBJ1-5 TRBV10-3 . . TGTGCCATCAGCGGACATTCTAATCAGCCCCAGCATTTT CAISGHSNQPQHF
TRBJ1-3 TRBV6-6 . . TGTGCCAGCAGTTACCCAACAGGGACTGGAAACACCATATATTTT CASSYPTGTGNTIYF
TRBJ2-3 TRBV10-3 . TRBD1 TGTGCCATCTCGGACAGGGCCCAGGATACGCAGTATTTT CAISDRAQDTQYF
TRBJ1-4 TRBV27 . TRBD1 TGTGCCAGCAGTTTGACAGGGGCAGGGAGATATGAAAAACTGTTTTTT CASSLTGAGRYEKLFF
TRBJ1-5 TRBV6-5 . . TGTGCCAGCAGTAGCGGGACAAATAGCAATCAGCCCCAGCATTTT CASSSGTNSNQPQHF
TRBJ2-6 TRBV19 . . TGTGCCAGTACCGAAGTAGCTGGGGCCAACGTCCTGACTTTC CASTEVAGANVLTF
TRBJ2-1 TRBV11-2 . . TGTGCCAGCAGCTTAATTATAGTAGCGGAAATAGAGGGGAAGCAGTTCTTC CASSLIIVAEIEGKQFF
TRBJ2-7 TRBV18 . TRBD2 TGTGCCAGCTCAGCTCTAGCGGTCATTAGGTACGAGCAGTACTTC CASSALAVIRYEQYF
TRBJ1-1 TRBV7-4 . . TGTGCCAGCAGCTTAACAGGGCTGTGCACTGAAGCTTTCTTT CASSLTGLCTEAFF
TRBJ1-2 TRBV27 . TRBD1 TGTGCCAGCAGTTTACGCCTGGGACAGAACTATGGCTACACCTTC CASSLRLGQNYGYTF